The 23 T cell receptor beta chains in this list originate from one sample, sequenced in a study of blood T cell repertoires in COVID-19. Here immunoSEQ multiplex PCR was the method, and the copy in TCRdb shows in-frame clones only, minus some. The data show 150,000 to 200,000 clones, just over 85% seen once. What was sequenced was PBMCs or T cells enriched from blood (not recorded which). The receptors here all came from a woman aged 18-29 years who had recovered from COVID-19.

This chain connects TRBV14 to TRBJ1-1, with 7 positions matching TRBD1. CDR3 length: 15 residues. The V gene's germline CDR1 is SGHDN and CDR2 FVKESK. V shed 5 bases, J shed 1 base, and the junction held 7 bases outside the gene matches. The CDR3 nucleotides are TGTGCCAGCAGCACCGGGACAGCGACGAACACTGAAGCTTTCTTT. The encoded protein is CASSTGTATNTEAFF.

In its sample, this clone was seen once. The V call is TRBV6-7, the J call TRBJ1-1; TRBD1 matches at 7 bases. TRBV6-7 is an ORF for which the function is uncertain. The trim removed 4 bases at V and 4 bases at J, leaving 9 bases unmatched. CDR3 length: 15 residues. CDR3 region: CASSSSQGVGTEAFF. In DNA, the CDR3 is TGTGCCAGCAGTTCCAGTCAGGGGGTTGGCACTGAAGCTTTCTTT.

Written as DNA, the CDR3 is TGTGCCAGTAGTATTCCGGGACAGCAGCCCCTAGGGTACGAGCAGTACTTC. As protein: CASSIPGQQPLGYEQYF. The chain uses TRBV19 and TRBJ2-7; 7 nucleotides agree with TRBD1. Trimming removed 3 bases from V and 4 bases from J; junction bases left unmatched: 15. CDR1 and CDR2 (germline): LNHDA, SQIVND (reference sequence). The CDR3 loop spans 17 amino acids.

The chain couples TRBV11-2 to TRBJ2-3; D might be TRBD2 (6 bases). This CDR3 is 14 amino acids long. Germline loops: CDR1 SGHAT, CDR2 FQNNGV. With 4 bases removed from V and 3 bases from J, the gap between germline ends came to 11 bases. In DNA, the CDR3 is TGTGCCAGCAGCTCCGGGACTTATACAGATACGCAGTATTTT. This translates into CASSSGTYTDTQYF.

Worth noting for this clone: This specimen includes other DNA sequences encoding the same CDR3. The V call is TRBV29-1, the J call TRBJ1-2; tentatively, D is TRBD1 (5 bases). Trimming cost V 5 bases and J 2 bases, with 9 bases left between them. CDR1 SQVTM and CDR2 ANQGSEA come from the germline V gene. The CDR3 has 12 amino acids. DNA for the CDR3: TGCAGCGTTTCCGGGGGAAACTATGGCTACACCTTC. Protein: CSVSGGNYGYTF.

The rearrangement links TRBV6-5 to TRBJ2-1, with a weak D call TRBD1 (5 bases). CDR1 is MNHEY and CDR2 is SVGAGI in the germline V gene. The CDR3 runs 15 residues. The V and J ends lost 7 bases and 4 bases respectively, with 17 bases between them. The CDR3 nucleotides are TGTGCCAGCACCCAGGGATTAGGGGCATACAATGAGCAGTTCTTC. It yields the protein CASTQGLGAYNEQFF.

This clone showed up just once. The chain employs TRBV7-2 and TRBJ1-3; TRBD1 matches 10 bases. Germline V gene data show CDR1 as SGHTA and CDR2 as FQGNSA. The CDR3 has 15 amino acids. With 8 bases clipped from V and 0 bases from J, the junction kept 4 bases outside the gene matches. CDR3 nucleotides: TGTGCCAGCGGACAGGGGGGCAGCTCTGGAAACACCATATATTTT. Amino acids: CASGQGGSSGNTIYF.

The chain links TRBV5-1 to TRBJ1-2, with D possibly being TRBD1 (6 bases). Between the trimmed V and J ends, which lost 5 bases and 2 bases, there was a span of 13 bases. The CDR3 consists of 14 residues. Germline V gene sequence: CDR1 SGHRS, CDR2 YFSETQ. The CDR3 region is CASSSNRVNYGYTF. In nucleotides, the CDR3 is TGCGCCAGCAGTTCTAACAGGGTCAACTATGGCTACACCTTC.

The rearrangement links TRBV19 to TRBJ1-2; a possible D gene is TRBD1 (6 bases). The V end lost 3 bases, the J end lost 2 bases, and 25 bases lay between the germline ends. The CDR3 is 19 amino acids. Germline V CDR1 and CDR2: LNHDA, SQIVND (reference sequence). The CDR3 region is CASSMIGTGFAGDNYGYTF. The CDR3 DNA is TGTGCCAGTAGTATGATCGGTACTGGGTTCGCAGGGGACAACTATGGCTACACCTTC.

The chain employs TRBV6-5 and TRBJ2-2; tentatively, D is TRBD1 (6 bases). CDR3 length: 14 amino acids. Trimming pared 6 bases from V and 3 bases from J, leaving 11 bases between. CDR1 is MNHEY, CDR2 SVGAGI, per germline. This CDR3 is CASSRNRDTGELFF. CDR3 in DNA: TGTGCCAGCAGCCGCAACAGGGACACCGGGGAGCTGTTTTTT.

DNA of the CDR3: TGTGCCACCAGTGACCCGGGACAGGATAACTATGGCTACACCTTC. It is translated as CATSDPGQDNYGYTF. This chain uses TRBV24-1 with TRBJ1-2; 8 bases fit TRBD1. This CDR3 region has 15 residues. After removal of 4 bases from V and 1 base from J, the junction contained 4 bases not matched to a gene. The germline V gene encodes CDR1 KGHDR and CDR2 SFDVKD.

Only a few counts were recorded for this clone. DNA for the CDR3: TGTGCCAGTAGTATCGACGGAGGCTCTGGGGCCAACGTCCTGACTTTC. Protein sequence: CASSIDGGSGANVLTF. V is TRBV19 and J is TRBJ2-6; D is perhaps TRBD2 (5 bases). This CDR3 spans 16 amino acids. V lost 3 bases, J lost 0 bases, and 9 bases lay in between. The germline V gene has CDR1 LNHDA and CDR2 SQIVND (reference sequence).

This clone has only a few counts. The CDR3 spells CASSTRPRGAPLGGEQYF. CDR3 coding DNA: TGTGCCAGTAGTACAAGACCTCGGGGGGCCCCTCTCGGAGGCGAGCAGTACTTC. The rearrangement uses TRBV19 and TRBJ2-7; TRBD2 is a possible D gene (7 bases). Trimming pared 4 bases from V and 6 bases from J, leaving 28 bases between. Germline V gives CDR1 LNHDA, CDR2 SQIVND (reference sequence). This CDR3 has 18 amino acids.

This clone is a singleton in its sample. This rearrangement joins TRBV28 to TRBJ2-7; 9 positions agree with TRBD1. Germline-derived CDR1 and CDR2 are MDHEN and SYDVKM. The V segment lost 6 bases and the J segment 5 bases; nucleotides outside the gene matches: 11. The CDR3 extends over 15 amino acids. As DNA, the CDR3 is TGTGCCAGCAGCATCAACAGGGGGCTAAGGAACGAGCAGTACTTC. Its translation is CASSINRGLRNEQYF.

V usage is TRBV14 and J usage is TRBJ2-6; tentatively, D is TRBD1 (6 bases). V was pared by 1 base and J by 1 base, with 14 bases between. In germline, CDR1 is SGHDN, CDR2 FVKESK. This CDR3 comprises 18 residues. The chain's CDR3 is CASSQAPRQESGANVLTF. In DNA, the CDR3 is TGTGCCAGCAGCCAAGCTCCTAGACAGGAGTCTGGGGCCAACGTCCTGACTTTC.

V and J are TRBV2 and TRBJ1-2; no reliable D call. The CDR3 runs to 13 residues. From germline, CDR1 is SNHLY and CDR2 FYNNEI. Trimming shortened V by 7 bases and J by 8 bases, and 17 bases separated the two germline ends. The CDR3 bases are TGTGCCAGCAATCCAGACAATCTAAGCGGCTACACCTTC. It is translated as CASNPDNLSGYTF.

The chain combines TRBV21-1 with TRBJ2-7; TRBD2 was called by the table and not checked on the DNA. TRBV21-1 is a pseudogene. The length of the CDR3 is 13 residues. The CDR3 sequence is CASSIGLPYEQYF. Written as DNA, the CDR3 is TGTGCCAGCAGCATCGGACTACCCTACGAGCAGTACTTC.

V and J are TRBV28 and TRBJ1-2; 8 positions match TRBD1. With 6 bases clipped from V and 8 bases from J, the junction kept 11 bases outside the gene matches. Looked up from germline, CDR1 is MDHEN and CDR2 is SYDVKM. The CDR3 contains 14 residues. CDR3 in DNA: TGTGCCAGCAGCTTTTTACGGGGGACAGGCGGCTACACCTTC. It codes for CASSFLRGTGGYTF.

This chain's CDR3 is CASSLAAGGSYNEQFF. In DNA, the CDR3 is TGTGCCAGCAGCTTAGCAGCGGGAGGGTCCTACAATGAGCAGTTCTTC. The chain is built from TRBV7-8 and TRBJ2-1; 10 bases map to TRBD2. The germline CDR1 and CDR2 sequences are SGHVS and FQNEAQ. This CDR3 has 16 residues. With V trimmed by 0 bases and J by 1 base, 0 bases remained unmatched.

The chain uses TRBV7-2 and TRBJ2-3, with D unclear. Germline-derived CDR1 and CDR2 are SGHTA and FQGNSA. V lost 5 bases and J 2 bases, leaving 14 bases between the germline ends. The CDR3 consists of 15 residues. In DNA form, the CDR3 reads TGTGCCAGCAGCCCCGACTCCTACCCCACAGATACGCAGTATTTT. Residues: CASSPDSYPTDTQYF.

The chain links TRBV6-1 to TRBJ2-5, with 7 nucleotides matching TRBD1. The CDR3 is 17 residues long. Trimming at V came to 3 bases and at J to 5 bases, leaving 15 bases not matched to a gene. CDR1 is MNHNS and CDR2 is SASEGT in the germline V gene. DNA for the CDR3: TGTGCCAGCAGTGACGACAGGGAGATGGCACCAAGCGAGACCCAGTACTTC. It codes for CASSDDREMAPSETQYF.

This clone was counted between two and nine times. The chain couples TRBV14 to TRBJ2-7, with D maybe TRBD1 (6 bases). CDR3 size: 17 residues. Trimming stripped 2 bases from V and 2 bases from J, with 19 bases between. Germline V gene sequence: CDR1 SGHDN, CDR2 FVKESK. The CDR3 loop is CASSQRGHPTLPYEQYF. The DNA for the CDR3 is TGTGCCAGCAGCCAACGGGGACATCCCACTTTACCCTACGAGCAGTACTTC.

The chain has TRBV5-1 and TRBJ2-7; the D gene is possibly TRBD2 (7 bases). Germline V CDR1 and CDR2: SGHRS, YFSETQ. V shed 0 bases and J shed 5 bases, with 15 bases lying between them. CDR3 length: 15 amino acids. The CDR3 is CASSLDAGAGDEQYF. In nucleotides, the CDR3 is TGCGCCAGCAGCTTGGATGCGGGGGCGGGGGACGAGCAGTACTTC.